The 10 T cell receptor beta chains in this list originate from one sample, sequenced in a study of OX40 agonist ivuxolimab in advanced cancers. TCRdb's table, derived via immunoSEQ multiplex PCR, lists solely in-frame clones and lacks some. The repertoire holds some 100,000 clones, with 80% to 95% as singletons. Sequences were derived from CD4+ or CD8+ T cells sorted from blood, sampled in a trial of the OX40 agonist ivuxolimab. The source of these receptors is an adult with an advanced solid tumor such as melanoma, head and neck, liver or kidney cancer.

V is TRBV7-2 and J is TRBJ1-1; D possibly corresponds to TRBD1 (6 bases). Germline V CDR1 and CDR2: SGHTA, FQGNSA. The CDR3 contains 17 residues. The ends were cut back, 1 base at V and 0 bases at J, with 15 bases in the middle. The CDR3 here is CASSLVGTGTMNTEAFF. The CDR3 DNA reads TGTGCCAGCAGCTTAGTGGGTACAGGGACCATGAACACTGAAGCTTTCTTT.

The CDR3 coding sequence is TGTGCCAGCAGCTTAGGGCCGTCCCAGGGCAATGAGCAGTTCTTC. Translated, it gives CASSLGPSQGNEQFF. The J gene is TRBJ2-1, the V gene TRBV7-2, with D tentatively TRBD1 (5 bases). The CDR3 covers 15 residues. The V gene lost 1 base and the J gene lost 6 bases, with 13 bases spanning the gap. Germline V gene sequence: CDR1 SGHTA, CDR2 FQGNSA.

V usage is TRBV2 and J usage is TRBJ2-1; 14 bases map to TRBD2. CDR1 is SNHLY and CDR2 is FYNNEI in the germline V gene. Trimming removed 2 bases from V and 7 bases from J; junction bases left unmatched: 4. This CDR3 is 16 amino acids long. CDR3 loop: CASSERTSGRRNEQFF. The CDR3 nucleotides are TGTGCCAGCAGTGAAAGGACTAGCGGGAGGAGGAATGAGCAGTTCTTC.

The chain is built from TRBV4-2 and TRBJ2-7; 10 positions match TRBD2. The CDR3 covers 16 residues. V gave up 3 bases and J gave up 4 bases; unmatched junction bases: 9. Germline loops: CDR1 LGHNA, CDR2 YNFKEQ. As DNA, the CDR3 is TGTGCCAGCAGCCACCCCCAGCTAGCGGGAGTGTACGAGCAGTACTTC. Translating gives CASSHPQLAGVYEQYF.

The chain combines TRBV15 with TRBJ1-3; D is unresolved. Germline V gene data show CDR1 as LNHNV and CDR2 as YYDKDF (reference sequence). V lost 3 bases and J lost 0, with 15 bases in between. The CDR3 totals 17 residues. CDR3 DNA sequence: TGTGCCACCAGCAGTCCCATGGGTACGGGCTCTGGAAACACCATATATTTT. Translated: CATSSPMGTGSGNTIYF. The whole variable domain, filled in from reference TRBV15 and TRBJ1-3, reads DAMVIQNPRYQVTQFGKPVTLSCSQTLNHNVMYWYQQKSSQAPKLLFHYYDKDFNNEADTPDNFQSRRPNTSFCFLDIRSPGLGDTAMYLCATSSPMGTGSGNTIYFGEGSWLTVV.

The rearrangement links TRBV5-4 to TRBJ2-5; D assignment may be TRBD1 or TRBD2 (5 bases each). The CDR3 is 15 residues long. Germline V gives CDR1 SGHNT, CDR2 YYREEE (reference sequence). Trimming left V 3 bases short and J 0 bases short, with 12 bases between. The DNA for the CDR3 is TGTGCCAGCAGCTCTAAGGGACGGAACCAAGAGACCCAGTACTTC. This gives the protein CASSSKGRNQETQYF.

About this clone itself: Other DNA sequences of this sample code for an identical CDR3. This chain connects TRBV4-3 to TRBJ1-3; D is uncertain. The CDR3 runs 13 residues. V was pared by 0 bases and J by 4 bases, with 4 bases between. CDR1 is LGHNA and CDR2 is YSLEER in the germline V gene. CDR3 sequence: CASSQDLGNTIYF. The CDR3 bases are TGCGCCAGCAGCCAAGATCTCGGAAACACCATATATTTT.

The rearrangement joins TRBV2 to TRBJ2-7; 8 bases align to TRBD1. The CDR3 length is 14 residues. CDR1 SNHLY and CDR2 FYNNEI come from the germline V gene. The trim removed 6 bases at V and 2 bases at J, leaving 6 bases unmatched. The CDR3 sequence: CASSPDRAAYEQYF. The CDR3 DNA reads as TGTGCCAGCAGCCCGGACAGGGCTGCCTACGAGCAGTACTTC.

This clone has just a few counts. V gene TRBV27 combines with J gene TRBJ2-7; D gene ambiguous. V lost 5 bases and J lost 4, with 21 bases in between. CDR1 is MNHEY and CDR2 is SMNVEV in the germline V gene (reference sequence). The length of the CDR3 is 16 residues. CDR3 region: CASSPPRGSSRYEQYF. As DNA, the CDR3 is TGTGCCAGCAGTCCCCCCCGTGGTAGCAGTAGGTACGAGCAGTACTTC.

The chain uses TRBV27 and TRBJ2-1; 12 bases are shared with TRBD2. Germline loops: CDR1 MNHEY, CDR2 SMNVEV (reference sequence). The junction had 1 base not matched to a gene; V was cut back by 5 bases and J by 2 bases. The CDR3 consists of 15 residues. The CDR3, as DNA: TGTGCCAGCAGTCCTAGCGGGAGGGCCTACAATGAGCAGTTCTTC. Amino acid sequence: CASSPSGRAYNEQFF.